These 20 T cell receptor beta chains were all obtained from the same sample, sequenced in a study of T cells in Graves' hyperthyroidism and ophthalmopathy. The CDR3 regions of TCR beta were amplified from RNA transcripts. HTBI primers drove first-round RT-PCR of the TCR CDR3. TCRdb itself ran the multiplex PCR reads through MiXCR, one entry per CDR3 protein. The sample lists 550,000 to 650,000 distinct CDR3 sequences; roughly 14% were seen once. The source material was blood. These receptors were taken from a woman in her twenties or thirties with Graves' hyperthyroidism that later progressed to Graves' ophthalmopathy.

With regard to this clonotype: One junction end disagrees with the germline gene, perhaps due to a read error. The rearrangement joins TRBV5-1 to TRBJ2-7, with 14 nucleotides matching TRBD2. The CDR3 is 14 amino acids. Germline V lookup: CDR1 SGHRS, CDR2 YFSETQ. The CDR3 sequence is CASSLGLAGDEQHF. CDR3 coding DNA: TGCGCCAGCAGCCTGGGACTAGCGGGAGACGAGCAGCACTTC.

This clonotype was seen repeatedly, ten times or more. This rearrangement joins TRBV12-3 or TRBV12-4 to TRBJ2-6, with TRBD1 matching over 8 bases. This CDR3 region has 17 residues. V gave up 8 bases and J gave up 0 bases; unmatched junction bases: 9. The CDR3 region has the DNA TGTGCCAGCGTGTGGACAGGGTCCCGCTCTGGGGCCAACGTCCTGACTTTC. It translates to CASVWTGSRSGANVLTF.

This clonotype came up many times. CDR3 sequence (DNA): TGTGCCAGTAGTATAGGGGACAGGATTAACAATGAGCAGTTCTTC. Protein sequence: CASSIGDRINNEQFF. The V call is TRBV19, the J call TRBJ2-1; 8 nucleotides align to TRBD1. After removal of 1 base from V and 5 bases from J, the junction contained 4 bases not matched to a gene. This CDR3 has 15 amino acids. Germline lookup yields CDR1 LNHDA and CDR2 SQIVND (reference sequence).

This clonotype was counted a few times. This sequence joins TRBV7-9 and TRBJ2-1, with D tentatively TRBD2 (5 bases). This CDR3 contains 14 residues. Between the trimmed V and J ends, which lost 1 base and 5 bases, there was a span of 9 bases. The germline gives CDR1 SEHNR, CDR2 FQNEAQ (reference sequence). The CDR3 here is CASSLGEGNNEQFF. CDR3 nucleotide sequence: TGTGCCAGCAGCTTAGGAGAGGGCAACAATGAGCAGTTCTTC.

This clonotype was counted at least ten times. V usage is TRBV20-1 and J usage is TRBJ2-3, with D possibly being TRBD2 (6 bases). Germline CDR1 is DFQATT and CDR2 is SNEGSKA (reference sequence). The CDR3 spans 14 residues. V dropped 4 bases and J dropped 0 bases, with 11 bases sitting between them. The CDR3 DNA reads TGCAGTGCTACATTAGCGGATAGCACAGATACGCAGTATTTT. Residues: CSATLADSTDTQYF.

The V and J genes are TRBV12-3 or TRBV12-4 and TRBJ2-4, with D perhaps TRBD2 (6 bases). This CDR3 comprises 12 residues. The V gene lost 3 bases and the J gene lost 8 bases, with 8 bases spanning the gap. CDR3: CASSLEGYIQYF. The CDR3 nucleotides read TGTGCCAGCAGTTTGGAGGGATACATTCAGTACTTC.

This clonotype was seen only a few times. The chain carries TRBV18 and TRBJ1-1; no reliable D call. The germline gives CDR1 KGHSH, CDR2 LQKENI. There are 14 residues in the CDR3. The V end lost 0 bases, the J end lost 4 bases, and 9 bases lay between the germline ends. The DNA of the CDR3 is TGTGCCAGCTCACCACCAGTCGTTATCACTGAAGCTTTCTTT. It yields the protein CASSPPVVITEAFF.

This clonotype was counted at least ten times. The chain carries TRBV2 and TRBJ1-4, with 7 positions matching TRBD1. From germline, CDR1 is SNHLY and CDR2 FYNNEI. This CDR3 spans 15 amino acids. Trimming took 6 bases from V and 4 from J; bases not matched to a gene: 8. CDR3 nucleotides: TGTGCCAGCAGCGACTGGACAGGCAGTAATGAAAAACTGTTTTTT. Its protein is CASSDWTGSNEKLFF.

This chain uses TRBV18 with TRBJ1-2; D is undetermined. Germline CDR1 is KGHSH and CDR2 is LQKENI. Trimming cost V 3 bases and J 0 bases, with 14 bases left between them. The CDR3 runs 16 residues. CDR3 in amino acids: CASSPSLGRANYGYTF. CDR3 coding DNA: TGTGCCAGCTCACCCTCGTTGGGAAGAGCTAACTATGGCTACACCTTC.

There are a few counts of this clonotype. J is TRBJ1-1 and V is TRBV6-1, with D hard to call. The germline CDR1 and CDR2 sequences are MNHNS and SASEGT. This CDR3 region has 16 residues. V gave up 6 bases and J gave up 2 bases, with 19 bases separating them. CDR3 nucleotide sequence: TGTGCCAGCAGCCCCGCGTTTTTAGCAGTTAACACTGAAGCTTTCTTT. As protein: CASSPAFLAVNTEAFF.

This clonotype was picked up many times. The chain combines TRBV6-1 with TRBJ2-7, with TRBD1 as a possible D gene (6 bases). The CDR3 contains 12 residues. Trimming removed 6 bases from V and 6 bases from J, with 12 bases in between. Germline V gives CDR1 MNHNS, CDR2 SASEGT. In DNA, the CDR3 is TGTGCCAGCAGGAACAGGGACCTCGAGCAGTACTTC. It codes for CASRNRDLEQYF.

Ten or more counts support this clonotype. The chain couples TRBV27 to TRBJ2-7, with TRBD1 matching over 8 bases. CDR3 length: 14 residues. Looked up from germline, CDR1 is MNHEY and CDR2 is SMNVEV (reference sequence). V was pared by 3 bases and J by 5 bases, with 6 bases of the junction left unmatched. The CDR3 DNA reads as TGTGCCAGCAGTTTGGGGGACAGGAAGCACGAGCAGTACTTC. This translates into CASSLGDRKHEQYF.

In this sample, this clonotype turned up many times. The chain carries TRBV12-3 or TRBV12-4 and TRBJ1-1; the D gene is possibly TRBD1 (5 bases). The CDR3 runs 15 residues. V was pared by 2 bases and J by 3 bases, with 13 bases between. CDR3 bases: TGTGCCAGCAGTTTATACGACAGAAAGGACACTGAAGCTTTCTTT. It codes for CASSLYDRKDTEAFF.

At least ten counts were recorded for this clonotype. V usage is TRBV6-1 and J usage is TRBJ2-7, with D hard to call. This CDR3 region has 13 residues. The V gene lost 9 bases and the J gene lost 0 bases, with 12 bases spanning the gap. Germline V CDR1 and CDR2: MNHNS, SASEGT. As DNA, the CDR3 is TGTGCCAGTCGTCCGCTCAGCTCCTACGAGCAGTACTTC. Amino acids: CASRPLSSYEQYF.

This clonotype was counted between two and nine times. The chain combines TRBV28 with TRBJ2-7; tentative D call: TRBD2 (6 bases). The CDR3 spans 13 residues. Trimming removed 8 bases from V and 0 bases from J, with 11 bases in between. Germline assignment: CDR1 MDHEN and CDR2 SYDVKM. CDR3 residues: CASCGGASYEQYF. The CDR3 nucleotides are TGTGCCAGCTGTGGAGGGGCCTCCTACGAGCAGTACTTC.

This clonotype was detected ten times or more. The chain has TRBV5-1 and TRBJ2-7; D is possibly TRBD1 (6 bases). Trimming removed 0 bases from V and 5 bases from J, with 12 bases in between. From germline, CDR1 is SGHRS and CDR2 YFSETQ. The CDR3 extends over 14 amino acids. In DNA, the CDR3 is TGCGCCAGCAGCTTGGGTCAGGGGCTCAACGAGCAGTACTTC. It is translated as CASSLGQGLNEQYF.

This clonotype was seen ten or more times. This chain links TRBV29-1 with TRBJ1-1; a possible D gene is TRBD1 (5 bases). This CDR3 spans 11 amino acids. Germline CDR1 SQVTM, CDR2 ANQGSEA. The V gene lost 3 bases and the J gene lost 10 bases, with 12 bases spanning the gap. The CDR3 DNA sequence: TGCAGCGTTGATCGAGGGGTTGCAGCTTTCTTT. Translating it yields CSVDRGVAAFF.

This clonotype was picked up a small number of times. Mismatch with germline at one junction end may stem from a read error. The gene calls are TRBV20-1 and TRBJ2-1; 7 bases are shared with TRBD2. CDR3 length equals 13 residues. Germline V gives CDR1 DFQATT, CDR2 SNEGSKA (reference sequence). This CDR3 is CSGAGSSYNEQLF. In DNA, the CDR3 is TGCAGCGGAGCGGGGAGCTCCTACAATGAGCAGCTCTTC.

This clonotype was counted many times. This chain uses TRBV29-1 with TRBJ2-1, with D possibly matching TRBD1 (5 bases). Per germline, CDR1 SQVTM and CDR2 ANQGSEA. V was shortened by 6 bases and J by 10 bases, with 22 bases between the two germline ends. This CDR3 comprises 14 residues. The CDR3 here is CSVEWGSQLSEQFF. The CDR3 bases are TGCAGCGTGGAATGGGGCTCCCAATTGTCGGAGCAGTTCTTC.

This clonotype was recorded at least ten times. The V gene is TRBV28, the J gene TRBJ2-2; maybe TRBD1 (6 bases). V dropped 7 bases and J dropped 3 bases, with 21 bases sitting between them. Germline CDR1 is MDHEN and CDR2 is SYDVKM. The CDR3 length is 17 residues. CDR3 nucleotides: TGTGCCAGCACTCATTCCGGGACACCCTTGGACACCGGGGAGCTGTTTTTT. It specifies CASTHSGTPLDTGELFF.